The clone carrying this T cell receptor beta chain was seen a single time. This entry comes from a study of blood T cell repertoires in COVID-19. Study at large: The United States, Italy and Spain provided the acute and convalescent COVID-19 samples. The cDNA or gDNA used as material had been derived from T cells, B-cell-depleted T cells, or PBMCs.

This CDR3 is 14 amino acids long. Germline V gene sequence: CDR1 SGHVS, CDR2 FQNEAQ. With V trimmed by 1 base and J by 5 bases, 4 bases remained unmatched. How the authors handled the data: How many nucleated cells were present was estimated from reference gene primer amplification. Clones were sequenced by immunoSEQ multiplex PCR, and TCRdb holds only the in-frame ones, with some missing. V, J and clone size were drawn from that table, and D and trimming were deduced from the DNA. The sample lists more than 50,000 clones, around 86% occurring once. The sample consisted of peripheral blood. This chain joins TRBV7-8 and TRBJ2-5, with 7 bases lining up with TRBD2. The clonotype comes from a human donor in a cohort sampled during active COVID-19. The CDR3 DNA reads TGTGCCAGCAGCTTAGGGGGGGGGTTGGAGACCCAGTACTTC. Protein product: CASSLGGGLETQYF.